These 21 T cell receptor beta chains were all obtained from the same sample, sequenced in a study of blood T cell repertoires in COVID-19. The protocol was immunoSEQ multiplex PCR, while the TCRdb copy is restricted to in-frame clones and leaves out a portion. The profile shows about 240,000 clones, more than 75% of them singletons. The sample comprised peripheral blood. These receptors were taken from a woman between 40 and 50 years old who had recovered from COVID-19.

This clone was counted a few times. The CDR3 loop is CASSPSGTGDEQYF. The CDR3 DNA reads as TGTGCCAGCAGCCCCTCAGGGACAGGGGACGAGCAGTACTTC. The chain has TRBV13 and TRBJ2-7, with TRBD1 matching 10 bases. Trimming at V came to 5 bases and at J to 5 bases, leaving 6 bases not matched to a gene. Per germline, CDR1 PRHDT and CDR2 FYEKMQ (reference sequence). The CDR3 contains 14 residues.

The rearrangement joins TRBV5-1 to TRBJ1-2, with 8 positions matching TRBD1. The CDR3 consists of 15 residues. Germline V gene sequence: CDR1 SGHRS, CDR2 YFSETQ. V gave up 4 bases and J gave up 6 bases; unmatched junction bases: 11. In DNA, the CDR3 is TGCGCCAGCAGCGCGGGTGCAGGGGGCGTGAATGGCTACACCTTC. Amino acid sequence: CASSAGAGGVNGYTF.

V and J are TRBV20-1 and TRBJ2-7; TRBD1 is a possible D gene (6 bases). The CDR3 is 11 amino acids. Germline V gene lookup returns CDR1 DFQATT and CDR2 SNEGSKA (reference sequence). Trimming shortened V by 5 bases and J by 2 bases, and 7 bases separated the two germline ends. The CDR3 nucleotides are TGCAGTGCTCGGACAGCCTACGAGCAGTACTTC. The encoded protein is CSARTAYEQYF.

The count of this clone is one. The CDR3 DNA reads as TGTGCCAGCAGCTTGGGGACAGCCCTTGAAGCTTTCTTT. Protein: CASSLGTALEAFF. V is TRBV5-4 and J is TRBJ1-1; TRBD1 is a possible D gene (6 bases). CDR1 SGHNT and CDR2 YYREEE come from the germline V gene (reference sequence). This CDR3 spans 13 amino acids. V was shortened by 0 bases and J by 7 bases, with 10 bases between the two germline ends.

This sequence joins TRBV6-4 and TRBJ1-1; D uncertain. V was shortened by 5 bases and J by 1 base, with 8 bases between the two germline ends. The CDR3 sequence is 13 residues long. Germline V CDR1 and CDR2: MRHNA, SNTAGT. CDR3 residues: CASSFEGNTEAFF. The DNA for the CDR3 is TGTGCCAGCAGTTTTGAGGGGAACACTGAAGCTTTCTTT.

This chain uses TRBV7-2 with TRBJ1-2; TRBD1 might be the D (6 bases). The CDR3 length is 15 residues. The V end lost 0 bases, the J end lost 4 bases, and 12 bases lay between the germline ends. Germline V gene sequence: CDR1 SGHTA, CDR2 FQGNSA. Written as DNA, the CDR3 is TGTGCCAGCAGCTTAGCCCCGGACAGCTCCTATGGCTACACCTTC. The encoded protein is CASSLAPDSSYGYTF.

V is TRBV30 and J is TRBJ2-7; tentatively, D is TRBD2 (6 bases). The CDR3 extends over 16 amino acids. Trimming stripped 0 bases from V and 5 bases from J, with 20 bases between. The germline gives CDR1 GTSNPN, CDR2 SVGIG (reference sequence). The CDR3 here is CAWSVPRDSGENEQYF. CDR3 nucleotide sequence: TGTGCCTGGAGTGTACCCCGGGATTCGGGGGAAAACGAGCAGTACTTC.

In its sample, this clone was seen once. V usage is TRBV14 and J usage is TRBJ2-2; 10 bases line up with TRBD1. Germline lookup yields CDR1 SGHDN and CDR2 FVKESK. V shed 7 bases, J shed 7 bases, and the junction held 9 bases outside the gene matches. This CDR3 region has 15 residues. The CDR3 region is CASKKTGGAGGELFF. The DNA for the CDR3 is TGTGCCAGCAAAAAGACAGGGGGCGCCGGCGGGGAGCTGTTTTTT.

The chain employs TRBV18 and TRBJ2-1, with 11 nucleotides matching TRBD2. V gave up 5 bases and J gave up 5 bases; unmatched junction bases: 5. The germline CDR1 and CDR2 sequences are KGHSH and LQKENI. This CDR3 has 15 amino acids. The CDR3: CASSSGTSGHNEQFF. Here the CDR3 DNA reads TGTGCCAGCTCATCCGGGACTAGCGGCCACAATGAGCAGTTCTTC.

This chain links TRBV30 with TRBJ2-1; TRBD2 might be the D (6 bases). The CDR3 consists of 16 residues. V dropped 3 bases and J dropped 8 bases, with 23 bases sitting between them. Germline CDR1 reads GTSNPN; CDR2 reads SVGIG (reference sequence). The chain's CDR3 is CAWSPPDHSAGDEQFF. CDR3 DNA sequence: TGTGCCTGGAGCCCCCCGGACCACTCAGCGGGCGATGAGCAGTTCTTC.

The rearrangement joins TRBV9 to TRBJ1-6, with TRBD1 matching 9 bases. Germline V gene sequence: CDR1 SGDLS, CDR2 YYNGEE. J gave up 8 bases and V 4 bases, and 7 bases lay outside the gene matches. This CDR3 spans 15 amino acids. The CDR3 region has the DNA TGTGCCAGCAGCCCCGGGACAGGGCGTGATTCACCCCTCCACTTT. It translates to CASSPGTGRDSPLHF. The full variable domain, completed using reference TRBV9 and TRBJ1-6, is DSGVTQTPKHLITATGQRVTLRCSPRSGDLSVYWYQQSLDQGLQFLIQYYNGEERAKGNILERFSAQQFPDLHSELNLSSLELGDSALYFCASSPGTGRDSPLHFGNGTRLTVT.

The chain combines TRBV6-1 with TRBJ2-7, with no clear D. CDR1 and CDR2 (germline): MNHNS, SASEGT. The CDR3 is 15 amino acids. V was trimmed by 1 base and J by 2 bases, leaving 12 bases between them. CDR3: CASSEGGLPTYEQYF. The CDR3 DNA follows: TGTGCCAGCAGTGAAGGTGGCTTACCCACCTACGAGCAGTACTTC.

The V and J genes are TRBV19 and TRBJ1-3; D gene uncertain. The CDR3 is 14 residues long. Per the germline V gene, CDR1 is LNHDA and CDR2 is SQIVND (reference sequence). Trimming left V 3 bases short and J 4 bases short, with 10 bases between. Here the CDR3 DNA reads TGTGCCAGTAGTATGGGCCAGACGGGAAACACCATATATTTT. It specifies CASSMGQTGNTIYF.

J is TRBJ2-7 and V is TRBV6-2 or TRBV6-3; D is possibly TRBD2 (7 bases). The germline V and J ends were trimmed by 0 bases and 5 bases, with 14 bases remaining between them. The germline V gene has CDR1 MNHEY and CDR2 SVGEGT. The CDR3 loop spans 15 amino acids. This CDR3 reads CASSYSPWGGDEQYF. In DNA, the CDR3 is TGTGCCAGCAGTTACTCCCCCTGGGGGGGCGACGAGCAGTACTTC.

V gene TRBV19 combines with J gene TRBJ2-1; 8 positions agree with TRBD2. This CDR3 has 18 residues. Germline trimming cut 5 bases from V and 0 bases from J; bases unmatched to any gene: 12. The germline V gene has CDR1 LNHDA and CDR2 SQIVND (reference sequence). This chain's CDR3 is CASSGLGRLAGSYNEQFF. The CDR3 DNA sequence: TGTGCCAGTAGTGGTCTTGGTCGGCTAGCGGGCTCCTACAATGAGCAGTTCTTC.

V is TRBV30 and J is TRBJ2-3, with 15 bases aligning to TRBD2. The germline gives CDR1 GTSNPN, CDR2 SVGIG (reference sequence). The V gene end was trimmed by 4 bases and the J gene end by 2 bases; junction bases not matched to a gene: 7. This CDR3 has 17 residues. Here the CDR3 reads CAWNPGLAGGTTDTQYF. Here the CDR3 DNA reads TGTGCCTGGAATCCGGGACTAGCGGGAGGCACCACAGATACGCAGTATTTT.

The chain has TRBV6-2 or TRBV6-3 and TRBJ2-1; the match to TRBD2 covers 11 bases. The CDR3 consists of 15 residues. Germline values: CDR1 MNHEY, CDR2 SVGEGT. Trimming removed 6 bases from V and 4 bases from J; junction bases left unmatched: 5. CDR3 DNA sequence: TGTGCCAGCAGCGTGGGACTAGCGGTTTACAATGAGCAGTTCTTC. Its protein product is CASSVGLAVYNEQFF.

The rearrangement joins TRBV7-8 to TRBJ2-3; 11 nucleotides agree with TRBD2. The CDR3 sequence is 17 residues long. CDR1 SGHVS and CDR2 FQNEAQ come from the germline V gene. Germline trimming cut 6 bases from V and 2 bases from J; bases unmatched to any gene: 10. The CDR3 nucleotides read TGTGCCAGCAGTTTCACTACTAGCGGGAGATCCACAGATACGCAGTATTTT. This gives the protein CASSFTTSGRSTDTQYF.

The chain couples TRBV27 to TRBJ1-1; TRBD1 is a possible D gene (5 bases). V lost 5 bases to trimming and J lost 8 bases, with 18 bases between them. This CDR3 is built from 14 residues. CDR1 is MNHEY, CDR2 SMNVEV, per germline (reference sequence). This CDR3 is CASSPRTRAMEAFF. In nucleotides, the CDR3 is TGTGCCAGCAGTCCCAGGACCAGGGCAATGGAAGCTTTCTTT.

This chain links TRBV24-1 with TRBJ2-5; D gene uncertain. CDR1 KGHDR and CDR2 SFDVKD come from the germline V gene. V shed 5 bases and J shed 7 bases, with 10 bases lying between them. The CDR3 extends over 12 amino acids. The CDR3 loop is CATSAASGTQYF. The CDR3 DNA reads as TGTGCCACCAGTGCAGCCTCGGGGACCCAGTACTTC.

The chain has TRBV3-1 (or the pseudogene TRBV3-2) and TRBJ2-1, with 13 bases identical to TRBD2. The CDR3 loop spans 16 amino acids. J gave up 7 bases and V 0 bases, and 3 bases lay outside the gene matches. Germline V gene data show CDR1 as LGHDT and CDR2 as YNNKEL (reference sequence). The CDR3 DNA is TGTGCCAGCAGCCAAGAGGGACTAGCGGGGAGAAATGAGCAGTTCTTC. Its translation: CASSQEGLAGRNEQFF.